Shown below are 28 T cell receptor beta chains from a single sample sequenced in a study of T cell responses to AZD1222 COVID-19 vaccine. Profiling relied on immunoSEQ multiplex PCR, and the TCRdb table lists in-frame clones only, not all of them. The sample has some 150,000 clones, more than 85% seen once. The specimen was peripheral blood, collected on day 0 of AZD1222 vaccination. All receptors derive from an adult in good health.

CDR3 sequence reads: CASSLARTGSGNTIYF. DNA for the CDR3: TGCGCCAGCAGCTTGGCCCGGACGGGCTCTGGAAACACCATATATTTT. The chain is built from TRBV5-1 and TRBJ1-3; no clear D. The V gene's germline CDR1 is SGHRS and CDR2 YFSETQ. The V end was cut by 0 bases, the J end by 0 bases, with 10 bases between. CDR3 size: 16 residues.

This chain uses TRBV19 with TRBJ1-4; no clear D gene. CDR3 length equals 13 residues. Trimming left V 6 bases short and J 5 bases short, with 10 bases between. CDR1 LNHDA and CDR2 SQIVND come from the germline V gene (reference sequence). The CDR3 DNA reads TGTGCCAGTAGCCTCGGTAACAATGAAAAACTGTTTTTT. It is translated as CASSLGNNEKLFF.

This sequence joins TRBV9 and TRBJ2-1, with D uncertain. CDR3 length: 18 residues. V lost 0 bases, J lost 5 bases, and 21 bases lay in between. Looked up from germline, CDR1 is SGDLS and CDR2 is YYNGEE. CDR3 nucleotides: TGTGCCAGCAGCGTAGGTTCCAGCTGGGCCATAGGCGACAATGAGCAGTTCTTC. Translated, it gives CASSVGSSWAIGDNEQFF.

The chain uses TRBV6-4 and TRBJ2-2; no clear D gene. CDR1 is MRHNA and CDR2 is SNTAGT in the germline V gene. The CDR3 runs to 14 residues. V was cut by 3 bases and J by 6 bases, with 11 bases left in between. The CDR3 loop reads CASSEELTSGELFF. The CDR3, as DNA: TGTGCCAGCAGTGAAGAACTGACGTCCGGGGAGCTGTTTTTT.

The chain recombines TRBV4-3 with TRBJ2-2; possible D gene TRBD1, 5 bases. Germline V gives CDR1 LGHNA, CDR2 YSLEER. V lost 0 bases and J 5 bases, leaving 10 bases between the germline ends. This CDR3 region has 15 residues. CDR3 protein: CASSQDPQGTGELFF. The CDR3 DNA reads TGCGCCAGCAGCCAAGATCCCCAGGGTACCGGGGAGCTGTTTTTT.

In DNA, the CDR3 is TGTGCCAGCAGTTCGACGGGACTAGGGGGACCCTACGAGCAGTACTTC. It codes for CASSSTGLGGPYEQYF. The chain is built from TRBV6-2 or TRBV6-3 and TRBJ2-7; the match to TRBD2 covers 8 bases. This CDR3 contains 16 residues. The V segment lost 4 bases and the J segment 2 bases; nucleotides outside the gene matches: 10. Germline loops: CDR1 MNHEY, CDR2 SVGEGT.

The chain uses TRBV6-2 or TRBV6-3 and TRBJ2-1, with 9 bases matching TRBD1. V shed 6 bases, J shed 6 bases, and the junction held 9 bases outside the gene matches. Germline CDR1 reads MNHEY; CDR2 reads SVGEGT. The CDR3 runs 15 residues. This CDR3 is CASSSGTGMSNEQFF. The DNA of the CDR3 is TGTGCCAGCAGCTCCGGGACAGGGATGAGCAATGAGCAGTTCTTC.

This chain links TRBV10-2 with TRBJ2-7; 10 nucleotides align to TRBD1. V gave up 7 bases and J gave up 6 bases; unmatched junction bases: 9. The CDR3 sequence is 14 residues long. Germline V CDR1 and CDR2: WSHSY, SAAADI. The CDR3 DNA is TGCGCCAGCACCGCCGGGACAGGGGTATCCGAGCAGTACTTC. This codes for CASTAGTGVSEQYF.

This chain uses TRBV6-5 with TRBJ1-2; weak D call: TRBD1 (6 bases). The CDR3 covers 12 residues. Germline V gives CDR1 MNHEY, CDR2 SVGAGI. Trimming left V 4 bases short and J 8 bases short, with 11 bases between. The CDR3 protein is CASSSGAGGYTF. Written as DNA, the CDR3 is TGTGCCAGCAGTTCAGGGGCGGGAGGCTACACCTTC.

The chain employs TRBV2 and TRBJ1-2, with 7 bases fitting TRBD1. The CDR3 length is 16 residues. Germline trimming cut 2 bases from V and 4 bases from J; bases unmatched to any gene: 10. Germline V CDR1 and CDR2: SNHLY, FYNNEI. The CDR3 nucleotides are TGTGCCAGCAGTGAATTAGGCGAGGGGGCCCTCTATGGCTACACCTTC. Residues: CASSELGEGALYGYTF.

The V call is TRBV7-8, the J call TRBJ2-7; TRBD2 aligns across 7 bases. J was trimmed by 4 bases and V by 5 bases; bases with no gene match: 8. CDR1 SGHVS and CDR2 FQNEAQ come from the germline V gene. This CDR3 spans 14 amino acids. The CDR3 sequence is CASSLGLVSYEQYF. Written as DNA, the CDR3 is TGTGCCAGCAGCCTCGGACTAGTGTCGTACGAGCAGTACTTC.

The V gene is TRBV3-1 (or the pseudogene TRBV3-2), the J gene TRBJ1-2, with D possibly being TRBD1 (5 bases). V was pared by 4 bases and J by 5 bases, with 11 bases between. The germline CDR1 and CDR2 sequences are LGHDT and YNNKEL (reference sequence). CDR3 length: 13 residues. CDR3 loop: CASSRDLTYGYTF. CDR3 sequence (DNA): TGTGCCAGCAGCCGGGACCTTACTTATGGCTACACCTTC.

This chain links TRBV19 with TRBJ1-3; no clear D gene. The CDR3 has 12 residues. Germline-derived CDR1 and CDR2 are LNHDA and SQIVND (reference sequence). V was clipped by 6 bases and J by 3 bases, with 6 bases between them. The CDR3 loop is CASRHGGNTIYF. Here the CDR3 DNA reads TGTGCCAGTAGACACGGTGGAAACACCATATATTTT. Combining the CDR3 with reference TRBV19 and TRBJ1-3 gives the whole variable domain DGGITQSPKYLFRKEGQNVTLSCEQNLNHDAMYWYRQDPGQGLRLIYYSQIVNDFQKGDIAEGYSVSREKKESFPLTVTSAQKNPTAFYLCASRHGGNTIYFGEGSWLTVV.

The genes are TRBV2 and TRBJ1-2; no reliable D call. This CDR3 comprises 15 residues. Trimming removed 2 bases from V and 0 bases from J, with 10 bases in between. Germline V gene data show CDR1 as SNHLY and CDR2 as FYNNEI. As DNA, the CDR3 is TGTGCCAGCAGTGAACGGCGGGTTACTAACTATGGCTACACCTTC. Protein product: CASSERRVTNYGYTF. The entire variable domain, with the rest obtained from reference TRBV2 and TRBJ1-2, is as follows: EPEVTQTPSHQVTQMGQEVILRCVPISNHLYFYWYRQILGQKVEFLVSFYNNEISEKSEIFDDQFSVERPDGSNFTLKIRSTKLEDSAMYFCASSERRVTNYGYTFGSGTRLTVV.

This chain uses TRBV25-1 with TRBJ1-1; D is unclear. Trimming stripped 1 base from V and 10 bases from J, with 13 bases between. CDR1 is MGHDK and CDR2 is SYGVNS in the germline V gene. The CDR3 loop spans 13 amino acids. The CDR3 nucleotides read TGTGCCAGCAGTGAATTCGGCCCATCCGGAGCTTTCTTT. Residues: CASSEFGPSGAFF.

The chain recombines TRBV20-1 with TRBJ2-3; 10 bases line up with TRBD2. This CDR3 is 15 amino acids long. CDR1 is DFQATT, CDR2 SNEGSKA, per germline (reference sequence). V dropped 3 bases and J dropped 2; count of bases not matched to a gene: 5. CDR3 residues: CSASFLAGDTDTQYF. CDR3 nucleotides: TGCAGTGCTAGTTTCCTAGCGGGAGACACAGATACGCAGTATTTT.

The chain recombines TRBV6-5 with TRBJ1-1; D is unclear. This CDR3 has 16 residues. V was clipped by 2 bases and J by 0 bases, with 13 bases between them. From germline, CDR1 is MNHEY and CDR2 SVGAGI. The CDR3: CASSYGSGHLNTEAFF. The CDR3 DNA is TGTGCCAGCAGTTACGGTAGTGGGCACTTGAACACTGAAGCTTTCTTT.

The chain carries TRBV7-3 and TRBJ2-3; D unresolved. Trimming pared 4 bases from V and 1 base from J, leaving 9 bases between. The CDR3 is made up of 14 amino acids. The germline gives CDR1 SGHTA, CDR2 FQGTGA. The CDR3 region is CASSSFMGTDTQYF. As DNA, the CDR3 is TGTGCCAGCAGCTCGTTCATGGGCACAGATACGCAGTATTTT.

CDR3 nucleotides: TGCAGCATCCAGAGGGGACTAGCGGGAACCCATGAGCAGTTCTTC. Protein product: CSIQRGLAGTHEQFF. This sequence joins TRBV29-1 and TRBJ2-1; 13 bases are shared with TRBD2. Germline CDR1 SQVTM, CDR2 ANQGSEA. Trimming cost V 8 bases and J 8 bases; bases outside gene matches: 12. The CDR3 spans 15 residues.

As for this clone: Other DNA sequences of this sample code for an identical CDR3. J is TRBJ1-1 and V is TRBV5-1; a possible D gene is TRBD1 (5 bases). V lost 0 bases and J lost 5, with 11 bases in between. From germline, CDR1 is SGHRS and CDR2 YFSETQ. The CDR3 is 14 residues long. In DNA form, the CDR3 reads TGCGCCAGCAGCTTGGGTGGGGGAAGGACTGAAGCTTTCTTT. Its translation: CASSLGGGRTEAFF.

V gene TRBV27 combines with J gene TRBJ2-7; 7 nucleotides align to TRBD1. CDR1 MNHEY and CDR2 SMNVEV come from the germline V gene (reference sequence). Trimming took 5 bases from V and 6 from J; bases not matched to a gene: 10. The CDR3 has 14 amino acids. In DNA, the CDR3 is TGTGCCAGCAGTCCCCGACAGGGACCGGCCGAGCAGTACTTC. Translation: CASSPRQGPAEQYF.

V is TRBV11-2 and J is TRBJ2-7; D possibly corresponds to TRBD2 (6 bases). The germline CDR1 and CDR2 sequences are SGHAT and FQNNGV. The CDR3 length is 13 residues. Trimming shortened V by 3 bases and J by 6 bases, and 12 bases separated the two germline ends. The CDR3 is CASSLAGPAEQYF. CDR3 DNA sequence: TGTGCCAGCAGCTTGGCGGGGCCAGCCGAGCAGTACTTC.

The rearrangement links TRBV19 to TRBJ1-4; D remains unclear. Germline assignment: CDR1 LNHDA and CDR2 SQIVND (reference sequence). Trimming pared 7 bases from V and 8 bases from J, leaving 14 bases between. This CDR3 contains 13 residues. In DNA form, the CDR3 reads TGTGCCAGTAAGTTCACGGTCGGCGAAAAACTGTTTTTT. This codes for CASKFTVGEKLFF.

CDR3 in DNA: TGTGCCAGCAGCCTCGGACTAGCGGGAGTTCGGGAGCAGTTCTTC. Its translation: CASSLGLAGVREQFF. The chain employs TRBV5-4 and TRBJ2-1; 13 bases are shared with TRBD2. Germline values: CDR1 SGHNT, CDR2 YYREEE (reference sequence). This CDR3 has 15 residues. The junction had 8 bases not matched to a gene; V was cut back by 4 bases and J by 10 bases.

The chain links TRBV9 to TRBJ2-3; D could derive from TRBD1 or TRBD2 (6 bases each). The CDR3 extends over 16 amino acids. Germline values: CDR1 SGDLS, CDR2 YYNGEE. V lost 4 bases and J 2 bases, leaving 17 bases between the germline ends. The CDR3 protein is CASSPRAPGATDTQYF. The CDR3, as DNA: TGTGCCAGCAGCCCGAGAGCCCCGGGGGCCACAGATACGCAGTATTTT.

The chain couples TRBV5-5 to TRBJ2-1; a possible D gene is TRBD2 (6 bases). V lost 2 bases to trimming and J lost 4 bases, with 10 bases between them. The CDR3 extends over 14 amino acids. CDR1 and CDR2 (germline): SGHKS, YYEKEE (reference sequence). CDR3 nucleotides: TGTGCCAGCAGCTTCCTAGCGTTATACAATGAGCAGTTCTTC. Translated, it gives CASSFLALYNEQFF. Filled out from reference TRBV5-5 and TRBJ2-1, the complete variable domain reads DAGVTQSPTHLIKTRGQQVTLRCSPISGHKSVSWYQQVLGQGPQFIFQYYEKEERGRGNFPDRFSARQFPNYSSELNVNALLLGDSALYLCASSFLALYNEQFFGPGTRLTVL.

The chain combines TRBV11-3 with TRBJ2-1, with TRBD1 matching over 10 bases. The germline gives CDR1 SGHNT, CDR2 YENEEA. The CDR3 loop spans 16 amino acids. Trimming cost V 5 bases and J 8 bases; bases outside gene matches: 12. The chain's CDR3 is CASSSRQGAMVDEQFF. The CDR3 DNA reads TGTGCCAGCAGCAGCCGACAGGGGGCTATGGTGGATGAGCAGTTCTTC.

The V gene is TRBV2, the J gene TRBJ1-2; no reliable D call. Per germline, CDR1 SNHLY and CDR2 FYNNEI. CDR3 length: 10 amino acids. V was pared by 9 bases and J by 6 bases, with 8 bases between. The CDR3, as DNA: TGTGCCAGTAGAGGCAATGGCTACACCTTC. It yields the protein CASRGNGYTF. The entire variable domain, with the rest obtained from reference TRBV2 and TRBJ1-2, is as follows: EPEVTQTPSHQVTQMGQEVILRCVPISNHLYFYWYRQILGQKVEFLVSFYNNEISEKSEIFDDQFSVERPDGSNFTLKIRSTKLEDSAMYFCASRGNGYTFGSGTRLTVV.